The rows below give T cell receptor beta chains drawn from one sample of a study of control samples from healthy donors and cancer patients. Assay: immunoSEQ multiplex PCR; the TCRdb copy retains only in-frame clones and omits some. The sample consists of some 30,000 clones, 70% to 90% of them appearing once. The sequencing input was formalin-fixed, paraffin-embedded tissue. These receptors originate from a female donor with melanoma. CDR3s include the opening cysteine and the closing phenylalanine or tryptophan. Each record gives: V gene, clone size, J gene, D gene, CDR3 DNA, CDR3 protein. The D gene is left open where the match is weak. Some rows mark clone size as missing; the rest say once, few, many or name a class of expanded clone.

TRBV2,.,TRBJ1-4,.,TGTGCCAGCAAACCCCTTGGCGAAAAACTGTTTTTT,CASKPLGEKLFF
TRBV4-2,.,TRBJ2-4,TRBD2,TGTGCCAGCAGCCAAGTTATGGCTAGCGGCAAAAACATTCAGTACTTC,CASSQVMASGKNIQYF
TRBV6-4,.,TRBJ2-2,TRBD2,TGTGCCAGCGGAGCGGGAGGAGGAACCGGGGAGCTGTTTTTT,CASGAGGGTGELFF
TRBV5-1,.,TRBJ2-2,.,TGCGCCAGTATGGTGACCCGATCGGGCACCGGGGAGCTGTTTTTT,CASMVTRSGTGELFF
TRBV5-6,few,TRBJ1-2,.,TGTGCCAGCAGCAGACCGTCGGGGCTCCGTGGCTACACCTTC,CASSRPSGLRGYTF
TRBV4-3,.,TRBJ2-1,TRBD1,TGCGCCAGCAGCACAAACTGGGGACAGGACAATGAGCAGTTCTTC,CASSTNWGQDNEQFF
TRBV6-4,.,TRBJ1-1,.,TGTGCCAGCAGTGTGGTGGCGGGGGGCCGGAACACTGAAGCTTTCTTT,CASSVVAGGRNTEAFF
TRBV7-2,.,TRBJ2-5,.,TGTGCCAGCAGCTTAGGAGGGTTACAAGAGACCCAGTACTTC,CASSLGGLQETQYF
TRBV19,.,TRBJ1-1,.,TGTGCCAGTAGTATCAGCCAGCTCCTGGGGAACACTGAAGCTTTCTTT,CASSISQLLGNTEAFF
TRBV18,.,TRBJ1-1,.,TGTGCCAGCTCACCACAGGGGGTAGGGATCGACACTGAAGCTTTCTTT,CASSPQGVGIDTEAFF